Below are 30 T cell receptor beta chains sequenced from a single sample in a study of neoadjuvant nivolumab and ipilimumab in lung cancer. TCRdb's copy holds only in-frame clones and misses some; the assay was immunoSEQ multiplex PCR. The sample has about 7,700 clones; around nine tenths are singletons. Sequencing used tumor tissue, obtained after neoadjuvant nivolumab, alone or with ipilimumab, at or shortly before surgery. Receptors were obtained from an adult with non-small cell lung cancer. Some clones in this sample may be carry-over from other donors' samples.

The chain carries TRBV5-5 and TRBJ2-1; TRBD2 aligns across 9 bases. Trimming at V came to 3 bases and at J to 2 bases, leaving 9 bases not matched to a gene. This CDR3 spans 17 amino acids. Germline assignment: CDR1 SGHKS and CDR2 YYEKEE (reference sequence). This chain's CDR3 is CASSSEGAGGPYNEQFF. The CDR3 nucleotides read TGTGCCAGCAGCTCCGAGGGAGCGGGAGGTCCCTACAATGAGCAGTTCTTC.

This chain links TRBV19 with TRBJ1-5; no clear D gene. CDR1 is LNHDA and CDR2 is SQIVND in the germline V gene (reference sequence). The CDR3 totals 14 residues. V was clipped by 1 base and J by 0 bases, with 4 bases between them. For the CDR3, the DNA is TGTGCCAGTAGTATAGGTGGTAGCAATCAGCCCCAGCATTTT. This gives the protein CASSIGGSNQPQHF.

This clone was found once. This chain connects TRBV30 to TRBJ1-1; TRBD1 is a possible D gene (5 bases). The germline CDR1 and CDR2 sequences are GTSNPN and SVGIG (reference sequence). CDR3 size: 11 residues. Deletions cut 3 bases from V and 3 bases from J, with 5 bases between. This CDR3 reads CAWRGDTEAFF. As DNA, the CDR3 is TGTGCCTGGAGGGGGGACACTGAAGCTTTCTTT.

The chain links TRBV5-4 to TRBJ1-3; possible D gene TRBD1, 5 bases. This CDR3 has 16 amino acids. Per the germline V gene, CDR1 is SGHNT and CDR2 is YYREEE (reference sequence). Between the trimmed V and J ends, which lost 0 bases and 0 bases, there was a span of 10 bases. Written as DNA, the CDR3 is TGTGCCAGCAGCTTGGGGGCCAGGGCCTCTGGAAACACCATATATTTT. Translating gives CASSLGARASGNTIYF.

This chain links TRBV6-1 with TRBJ2-7, with D perhaps TRBD2 (6 bases). The CDR3 sequence is 13 residues long. The V gene's germline CDR1 is MNHNS and CDR2 SASEGT. Trimming shortened V by 7 bases and J by 0 bases, and 10 bases separated the two germline ends. CDR3 sequence reads: CASIYGSSYEQYF. In DNA form, the CDR3 reads TGTGCCAGCATCTACGGGAGCTCCTACGAGCAGTACTTC.

This sequence joins TRBV30 and TRBJ1-5, with a weak D call TRBD1 (6 bases). Trimming took 0 bases from V and 2 from J, leaving 11 bases between them. Germline CDR1 GTSNPN, CDR2 SVGIG (reference sequence). The CDR3 spans 15 residues. The DNA for the CDR3 is TGTGCCTGGAGTGTCGGGGGGCTAGGCAATCAGCCCCAGCATTTT. As protein: CAWSVGGLGNQPQHF.

The chain links TRBV5-1 to TRBJ1-1, with D uncertain. The CDR3 loop spans 13 amino acids. CDR1 SGHRS and CDR2 YFSETQ come from the germline V gene. Trimming shortened V by 4 bases and J by 5 bases, and 12 bases separated the two germline ends. The CDR3 is CASSRERRTEAFF. The CDR3 nucleotides are TGCGCCAGCAGCAGGGAGCGAAGGACTGAAGCTTTCTTT. Full variable domain (outside the CDR3, taken from reference TRBV5-1 and TRBJ1-1): KAGVTQTPRYLIKTRGQQVTLSCSPISGHRSVSWYQQTPGQGLQFLFEYFSETQRNKGNFPGRFSGRQFSNSRSEMNVSTLELGDSALYLCASSRERRTEAFFGQGTRLTVV.

V and J are TRBV18 and TRBJ2-1; 9 nucleotides align to TRBD2. This CDR3 is 16 amino acids long. V dropped 3 bases and J dropped 4; count of bases not matched to a gene: 7. Germline V CDR1 and CDR2: KGHSH, LQKENI. CDR3 sequence: CASSPSSGGLYNEQFF. The CDR3 DNA reads as TGTGCCAGCTCACCGAGCAGCGGGGGGCTTTACAATGAGCAGTTCTTC.

The rearrangement links TRBV5-1 to TRBJ2-1; TRBD2 might be the D (6 bases). The germline CDR1 and CDR2 sequences are SGHRS and YFSETQ. V lost 4 bases and J 6 bases, leaving 8 bases between the germline ends. CDR3 length: 12 amino acids. CDR3 region: CASSGGINEQFF. In DNA form, the CDR3 reads TGCGCCAGCAGCGGGGGGATCAATGAGCAGTTCTTC.

The chain is built from TRBV6-6 and TRBJ2-3; D perhaps matches TRBD1 (5 bases). Germline CDR1 is MNHNY and CDR2 is SVGAGI (reference sequence). The CDR3 is 15 residues long. V was trimmed by 6 bases and J by 0 bases, leaving 13 bases between them. Written as DNA, the CDR3 is TGTGCCAGCAGCCTGACAGAAACTAGCACAGATACGCAGTATTTT. Translated, it gives CASSLTETSTDTQYF.

This chain joins TRBV6-4 and TRBJ2-7; TRBD2 is a possible D gene (5 bases). V was pared by 6 bases and J by 7 bases, with 16 bases between. There are 13 residues in the CDR3. The germline CDR1 and CDR2 sequences are MRHNA and SNTAGT. CDR3 region: CASRGSMEVEQYF. The CDR3 DNA reads as TGTGCCAGCAGGGGATCAATGGAGGTGGAGCAGTACTTC.

This chain uses TRBV12-5 with TRBJ1-5, with no clear D. The CDR3 sequence is 13 residues long. V lost 3 bases and J 1 base, leaving 4 bases between the germline ends. In germline, CDR1 is LGHNT, CDR2 FRNRAP. The CDR3 sequence is CASGLESNQPQHF. Written as DNA, the CDR3 is TGTGCTAGTGGTTTAGAAAGCAATCAGCCCCAGCATTTT.

The CDR3 DNA follows: TGTGCCAGCAGCCCCCCAGGGGGAGGGGGCCGACCCTACAATGAGCAGTTCTTC. It specifies CASSPPGGGGRPYNEQFF. The chain combines TRBV9 with TRBJ2-1; the D gene could be TRBD1 or TRBD2 (7 bases each). Trimming removed 4 bases from V and 2 bases from J, with 22 bases in between. This CDR3 is 18 amino acids long. Germline-derived CDR1 and CDR2 are SGDLS and YYNGEE. The variable domain in full, with the rest retrieved from reference TRBV9 and TRBJ2-1, is DSGVTQTPKHLITATGQRVTLRCSPRSGDLSVYWYQQSLDQGLQFLIQYYNGEERAKGNILERFSAQQFPDLHSELNLSSLELGDSALYFCASSPPGGGGRPYNEQFFGPGTRLTVL.

The V call is TRBV6-1, the J call TRBJ2-7; D is perhaps TRBD1 (6 bases). The V and J ends lost 1 base and 7 bases respectively, with 17 bases between them. Germline loops: CDR1 MNHNS, CDR2 SASEGT. The CDR3 is 15 amino acids. CDR3 DNA: TGTGCCAGCAGTGAAGGTACCAGGGGACCGGGGGAGCAGTACTTC. It encodes CASSEGTRGPGEQYF.

The CDR3 spells CASSRRAGTDTQYF. The CDR3 DNA reads TGTGCCAGCAGCCGGAGGGCCGGCACAGATACGCAGTATTTT. The genes are TRBV6-5 and TRBJ2-3; weak D call: TRBD2 (6 bases). The CDR3 length is 14 residues. Germline V gives CDR1 MNHEY, CDR2 SVGAGI. The V end was cut by 6 bases, the J end by 1 base, with 11 bases between.

This rearrangement joins TRBV27 to TRBJ1-5, with no clear D. With 6 bases removed from V and 7 bases from J, the gap between germline ends came to 13 bases. There are 13 residues in the CDR3. Germline CDR1 reads MNHEY; CDR2 reads SMNVEV (reference sequence). As DNA, the CDR3 is TGTGCCAGCAGAAGGAGGTTCAGGCAGCCCCAGCATTTT. Translating it yields CASRRRFRQPQHF.

This clone was picked up a small number of times. The chain uses TRBV7-2 and TRBJ2-1, with D possibly being TRBD1 or TRBD2 (5 bases each). There are 14 residues in the CDR3. The V end lost 3 bases, the J end lost 9 bases, and 15 bases lay between the germline ends. Germline V gene data show CDR1 as SGHTA and CDR2 as FQGNSA. The CDR3 DNA sequence: TGTGCCAGCAGCTTCACCGGGACCAACACTGAGCAGTTCTTC. Translated: CASSFTGTNTEQFF.

The chain carries TRBV2 and TRBJ1-4; TRBD1 matches 12 bases. The junction had 14 bases not matched to a gene; V was cut back by 5 bases and J by 10 bases. This CDR3 has 17 residues. Germline V lookup: CDR1 SNHLY, CDR2 FYNNEI. CDR3 sequence: CASSNPGQGAQLRKLFF. CDR3 DNA sequence: TGTGCCAGCAGTAACCCGGGACAGGGGGCTCAACTGCGAAAACTGTTTTTT.

This chain connects TRBV30 to TRBJ1-2, with 7 positions matching TRBD1. The CDR3 contains 13 residues. Germline CDR1 is GTSNPN and CDR2 is SVGIG (reference sequence). The V segment lost 1 base and the J segment 4 bases; nucleotides outside the gene matches: 3. The CDR3 DNA reads TGTGCCTGGAGTGCGCAGGGGGGCTATGGCTACACCTTC. The encoded protein is CAWSAQGGYGYTF.

The rearrangement joins TRBV7-9 to TRBJ2-7; maybe TRBD2 (7 bases). V was clipped by 1 base and J by 3 bases, with 13 bases between them. This CDR3 comprises 15 residues. Germline V lookup: CDR1 SEHNR, CDR2 FQNEAQ (reference sequence). The CDR3 here is CASSLVSGGHYEQYF. In DNA, the CDR3 is TGTGCCAGCAGCTTAGTCTCGGGGGGACACTACGAGCAGTACTTC.

V usage is TRBV11-3 and J usage is TRBJ2-5; 9 bases are shared with TRBD2. There are 17 residues in the CDR3. The J segment lost 1 base and the V segment lost 2 bases, leaving 8 bases of the junction unmatched. From germline, CDR1 is SGHNT and CDR2 YENEEA. In nucleotides, the CDR3 is TGTGCCAGCAGCTTATCGTTCGGACTAGCGTCCCAAGAGACCCAGTACTTC. Its translation is CASSLSFGLASQETQYF.

This chain links TRBV7-9 with TRBJ1-3; 8 nucleotides align to TRBD1. The ends lost 5 bases at V and 0 bases at J; junction bases unmatched: 6. Germline loops: CDR1 SEHNR, CDR2 FQNEAQ (reference sequence). The CDR3 length is 16 residues. CDR3 sequence: CASSEGQVISGNTIYF. CDR3 nucleotides: TGTGCCAGCAGCGAGGGACAGGTTATCTCTGGAAACACCATATATTTT.

This chain links TRBV6-1 with TRBJ2-1, with 13 bases lining up with TRBD2. Germline assignment: CDR1 MNHNS and CDR2 SASEGT. The length of the CDR3 is 16 residues. With V trimmed by 4 bases and J by 8 bases, 8 bases remained unmatched. CDR3: CASSGLAGGSLDEQFF. CDR3 in DNA: TGTGCCAGCAGTGGACTAGCGGGAGGTTCGCTGGATGAGCAGTTCTTC.

The chain joins TRBV9 to TRBJ1-1; D unresolved. V was trimmed by 4 bases and J by 1 base, leaving 11 bases between them. CDR3 length: 14 amino acids. Per germline, CDR1 SGDLS and CDR2 YYNGEE. The CDR3 DNA follows: TGTGCCAGCAGCCCCCGACAAAGGAACACTGAAGCTTTCTTT. Protein sequence: CASSPRQRNTEAFF.

The chain recombines TRBV30 with TRBJ2-7; D is ambiguous. V was pared by 0 bases and J by 0 bases, with 9 bases between. Germline-derived CDR1 and CDR2 are GTSNPN and SVGIG (reference sequence). This CDR3 has 14 residues. CDR3 DNA: TGTGCCTGGAGTGTAGGTAGCTTCTCCTACGAGCAGTACTTC. Its protein product is CAWSVGSFSYEQYF. Drawing the rest from reference TRBV30 and TRBJ2-7, the complete variable domain is SQTIHQWPATLVQPVGSPLSLECTVEGTSNPNLYWYRQAAGRGLQLLFYSVGIGQISSEVPQNLSASRPQDRQFILSSKKLLLSDSGFYLCAWSVGSFSYEQYFGPGTRLTVT.

This clone was recorded once. The rearrangement uses TRBV10-3 and TRBJ2-7, with TRBD2 as a possible D gene (6 bases). The CDR3 is 14 amino acids. V shed 6 bases and J shed 2 bases, with 14 bases lying between them. Germline V gene sequence: CDR1 ENHRY, CDR2 SYGVKD. The CDR3 is CAISTGTDAYEQYF. CDR3 DNA: TGTGCCATCAGCACCGGGACTGATGCCTACGAGCAGTACTTC.

There are a few counts of this clone. The gene calls are TRBV14 and TRBJ1-2; unclear D gene. The CDR3 length is 15 residues. Trimming removed 0 bases from V and 4 bases from J, with 12 bases in between. From germline, CDR1 is SGHDN and CDR2 FVKESK. The CDR3 sequence: CASSQDRQAVYGYTF. CDR3 sequence (DNA): TGTGCCAGCAGCCAAGATCGGCAGGCGGTCTATGGCTACACCTTC. The variable domain in full, with the rest retrieved from reference TRBV14 and TRBJ1-2, is EAGVTQFPSHSVIEKGQTVTLRCDPISGHDNLYWYRRVMGKEIKFLLHFVKESKQDESGMPNNRFLAERTGGTYSTLKVQPAELEDSGVYFCASSQDRQAVYGYTFGSGTRLTVV.

The chain combines TRBV7-2 with TRBJ2-3, with D unclear. Trimming stripped 5 bases from V and 5 bases from J, with 14 bases between. The CDR3 is made up of 14 amino acids. The germline CDR1 and CDR2 sequences are SGHTA and FQGNSA. CDR3 amino acids: CASSTTALRDTQYF. The CDR3 DNA is TGTGCCAGCAGCACCACAGCCCTGAGAGATACGCAGTATTTT.

The V gene is TRBV30, the J gene TRBJ1-2, with 7 bases identical to TRBD1. CDR1 and CDR2 (germline): GTSNPN, SVGIG (reference sequence). The length of the CDR3 is 11 residues. The V and J ends lost 5 bases and 8 bases, in that order; junction bases with no gene match: 5. Here the CDR3 DNA reads TGTGCCTGGCTACAGGGGAGCGGCTACACCTTC. Translation: CAWLQGSGYTF.

The genes are TRBV9 and TRBJ2-7, with D perhaps assigned TRBD1 or TRBD2 (5 bases each). The CDR3 contains 13 residues. The germline V gene encodes CDR1 SGDLS and CDR2 YYNGEE. V was cut by 2 bases and J by 6 bases, with 12 bases left in between. In DNA, the CDR3 is TGTGCCAGCAGCGTCGTGGGGGACGGCGAGCAGTACTTC. Its protein product is CASSVVGDGEQYF.